A selection of T cell receptor beta chains follows, all from one sample in a study of PD-1 and CTLA-4 blockade in melanoma. Here immunoSEQ multiplex PCR was the method, and the copy in TCRdb shows in-frame clones only, minus some. This sample carries 9,000 to 13,000 clones, 75% to 85% of them seen once, and the ten largest clones take around 32%. Here the sequenced sample was CD8+ T cells from peripheral blood, taken from a patient given anti-PD-1 treatment. These receptors were collected from a human donor with melanoma. CDR3s include the opening cysteine and the closing phenylalanine or tryptophan. A D gene is named only where the DNA matches it firmly. The size entry is marked missing in some rows and otherwise reads once, few, many or a size class.

V,size,J,D,CDR3,DNA
TRBV7-8,-,TRBJ2-7,-,CASSQFPSGYEQYF,TGTGCCAGCAGTCAATTTCCGTCCGGATACGAGCAGTACTTC
TRBV5-6,-,TRBJ1-2,-,CASSFGGAYGYTF,TGTGCCAGCAGCTTCGGGGGCGCCTATGGCTACACCTTC
TRBV30,-,TRBJ1-4,-,CAWRADPGLINEKLFF,TGTGCCTGGAGGGCCGATCCGGGACTGATTAATGAAAAACTGTTTTTT
TRBV4-3,-,TRBJ2-2,-,CASSPSRNTGELFF,TGCGCCAGCAGCCCCTCAAGGAACACCGGGGAGCTGTTTTTT
TRBV5-4,-,TRBJ1-1,-,CASSQRNTEAFF,TGTGCCAGCAGTCAGAGGAACACTGAAGCTTTCTTT
TRBV6-2/TRBV6-3,-,TRBJ2-3,-,CASSRSTGGADTQYF,TGTGCCAGCAGTCGTTCGACAGGTGGGGCAGATACGCAGTATTTT
TRBV7-9,-,TRBJ2-5,TRBD1,CASSNRGEETQYF,TGTGCCAGCAGTAACAGGGGAGAGGAGACCCAGTACTTC
TRBV11-2,-,TRBJ1-2,-,CASSPAGGKVNYGYTF,TGTGCCAGCAGTCCAGCCGGAGGGAAAGTTAACTATGGCTACACCTTC
TRBV27,once,TRBJ2-7,TRBD1,CASSMTGLREQYF,TGTGCCAGCAGTATGACAGGGCTGAGGGAGCAGTACTTC
TRBV11-2,-,TRBJ1-1,-,CASSLGQGDEAFF,TGTGCCAGCAGCTTAGGGCAGGGAGATGAAGCTTTCTTT
TRBV5-6,-,TRBJ1-2,-,CASSLGGDGYTF,TGTGCCAGCAGCTTGGGCGGAGATGGCTACACCTTC
TRBV6-2/TRBV6-3,-,TRBJ2-3,TRBD2,CASSYPGLATDTQYF,TGTGCCAGCAGTTACCCTGGACTAGCCACAGATACGCAGTATTTT
TRBV19,-,TRBJ1-1,TRBD1,CASSIDRGGTEAFF,TGTGCCAGTAGTATAGACAGGGGGGGTACTGAAGCTTTCTTT
TRBV5-1,-,TRBJ2-3,TRBD2,CASSLDRAGDPDTQYF,TGCGCCAGCAGCTTGGATCGAGCGGGAGATCCAGATACGCAGTATTTT
TRBV3-1/TRBV3-2,-,TRBJ1-1,-,CASSHGPYNTEAFF,TGTGCCAGCAGCCACGGACCATACAACACTGAAGCTTTCTTT
TRBV27,-,TRBJ1-4,-,CASSPRGATNEKLFF,TGTGCCAGCAGTCCTCGAGGGGCAACTAATGAAAAACTGTTTTTT
TRBV2,-,TRBJ1-2,-,CASSEALSGPLDGYTF,TGTGCCAGCAGTGAAGCGCTTTCTGGGCCCCTGGACGGCTACACCTTC
TRBV27,-,TRBJ2-2,TRBD2,CASSLMTSGGHGGELFF,TGTGCCAGCAGTTTAATGACTAGCGGGGGGCATGGCGGGGAGCTGTTTTTT
TRBV11-1,medium-sized,TRBJ2-5,-,CASSPEAVETQYF,TGTGCCAGCAGCCCAGAGGCGGTAGAGACCCAGTACTTC
TRBV29-1,-,TRBJ1-2,-,CSALGAGSGYTF,TGCAGCGCTTTGGGGGCGGGAAGCGGCTACACCTTC
TRBV6-2/TRBV6-3,once,TRBJ1-2,-,CASSYSGAAYGYTF,TGTGCCAGCAGTTACTCGGGGGCTGCCTATGGCTACACCTTC
TRBV2,-,TRBJ2-2,TRBD2,CATPKRDAFDTGELFF,TGTGCCACCCCGAAGCGGGACGCGTTCGACACCGGGGAGCTGTTTTTT
TRBV30,-,TRBJ2-7,-,CAWGLGGYGEQYF,TGTGCCTGGGGGCTCGGGGGTTACGGCGAGCAGTACTTC
TRBV9,-,TRBJ2-1,-,CASSGDGEQFF,TGTGCCAGCAGCGGCGACGGGGAGCAGTTCTTC
TRBV24-1,few,TRBJ2-7,TRBD1,CATSDPRDRGLGEQYF,TGTGCCACCAGTGATCCCCGGGACAGGGGGCTAGGGGAGCAGTACTTC
TRBV7-9,-,TRBJ2-5,TRBD1,CASSLVGQQETQYF,TGTGCCAGCAGCTTAGTGGGACAGCAAGAGACCCAGTACTTC
TRBV7-9,-,TRBJ1-1,-,CASSITVNTEAFF,TGTGCCAGCAGCATAACAGTCAACACTGAAGCTTTCTTT
TRBV27,-,TRBJ1-1,-,CASSLTRGNTEAFF,TGTGCCAGCAGTTTAACACGAGGGAACACTGAAGCTTTCTTT
TRBV2,-,TRBJ2-7,TRBD2,CAIAGLENYEQYF,TGTGCCATTGCGGGACTAGAGAACTACGAGCAGTACTTC
TRBV7-7,-,TRBJ2-5,-,CASSQAEASAYIRETQYF,TGTGCTAGCAGCCAGGCCGAGGCTAGCGCCTACATCAGGGAGACCCAGTACTTC
TRBV11-2,-,TRBJ1-1,-,CASSLGPLRATEAFF,TGTGCCAGCAGCTTAGGCCCGCTACGTGCCACTGAAGCTTTCTTT
TRBV11-2,-,TRBJ2-3,-,CASSLKGNTQYF,TGTGCCAGCAGCTTAAAGGGAAATACGCAGTATTTT
TRBV6-2/TRBV6-3,once,TRBJ2-3,-,CASSYDPGVPGTDTQYF,TGTGCCAGCAGTTACGATCCCGGGGTCCCGGGCACAGATACGCAGTATTTT
TRBV3-1/TRBV3-2,once,TRBJ1-2,-,CASSPRDNYGYTF,TGTGCCAGCAGCCCCCGGGACAACTATGGCTACACCTTC
TRBV9,-,TRBJ2-2,TRBD2,CASSALGTSGGYTGELFF,TGTGCCAGCAGTGCACTAGGGACTAGCGGGGGGTACACCGGGGAGCTGTTTTTT
TRBV7-8,-,TRBJ2-2,-,CASSLQVANTGELFF,TGTGCCAGCAGCTTGCAGGTAGCGAACACCGGGGAGCTGTTTTTT
TRBV10-1,-,TRBJ2-7,-,CASSEGRVPNEQYF,TGCGCCAGCAGTGAGGGCAGGGTCCCCAACGAGCAGTACTTC
TRBV6-5,-,TRBJ2-7,-,CASSYDGGTYEQYF,TGTGCCAGCAGTTACGATGGCGGGACCTACGAGCAGTACTTC
TRBV4-1,-,TRBJ2-1,-,CASSQDPGPLDEQFF,TGCGCCAGCAGCCAAGATCCGGGACCTCTCGATGAGCAGTTCTTC
TRBV30,-,TRBJ2-7,-,CAWNKGLGDEQYF,TGTGCCTGGAATAAAGGGTTGGGCGACGAGCAGTACTTC
TRBV3-1/TRBV3-2,-,TRBJ2-7,-,CASSQEQGGTEQYF,TGTGCCAGCAGCCAAGAACAGGGGGGGACCGAGCAGTACTTC
TRBV5-8,-,TRBJ1-6,-,CASSPGSGTSPLHF,TGTGCCAGCAGCCCAGGAAGCGGAACTTCACCCCTCCACTTT
TRBV20-1,few,TRBJ2-1,TRBD2,CSASSASGAIYNEQFF,TGCAGTGCTAGTAGCGCTAGCGGGGCGATCTACAATGAGCAGTTCTTC
TRBV5-6,medium-sized,TRBJ1-2,-,CASSFLTRGDTF,TGTGCCAGCAGCTTCCTCACCCGGGGAGACACCTTC
TRBV11-3,once,TRBJ2-5,TRBD2,CASKTSALETQYF,TGTGCCAGTAAGACTAGCGCTTTGGAGACCCAGTACTTC
TRBV7-9,few,TRBJ2-2,TRBD2,CASGPGLAASELFF,TGTGCCAGCGGGCCCGGACTAGCGGCCTCTGAGCTGTTTTTT
TRBV7-9,-,TRBJ2-2,TRBD1,CASSSTGTGGEELFF,TGTGCCAGCAGCTCAACCGGGACAGGGGGCGAGGAGCTGTTTTTT
TRBV7-8,-,TRBJ2-1,TRBD2,CASSLLAGANEQFF,TGTGCCAGCAGCTTACTAGCGGGAGCCAATGAGCAGTTCTTC